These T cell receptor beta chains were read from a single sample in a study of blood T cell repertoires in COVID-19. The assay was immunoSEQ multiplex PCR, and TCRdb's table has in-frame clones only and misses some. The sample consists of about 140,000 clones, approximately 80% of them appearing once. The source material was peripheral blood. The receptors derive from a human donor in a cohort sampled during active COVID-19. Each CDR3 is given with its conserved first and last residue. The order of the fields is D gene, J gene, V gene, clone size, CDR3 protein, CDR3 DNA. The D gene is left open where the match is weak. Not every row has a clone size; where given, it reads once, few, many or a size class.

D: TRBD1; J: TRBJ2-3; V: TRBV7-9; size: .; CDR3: CASSLRDRGTDTQYF; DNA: TGTGCCAGCAGCCTCAGGGACAGGGGCACAGATACGCAGTATTTT
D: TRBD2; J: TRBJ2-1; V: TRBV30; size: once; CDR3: CAWSVFSGSPNEQFF; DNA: TGTGCCTGGAGTGTATTTAGCGGGAGCCCTAATGAGCAGTTCTTC
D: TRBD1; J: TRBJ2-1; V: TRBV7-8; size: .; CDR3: CASSLGAGTEIYNEQFF; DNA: TGTGCCAGCAGCTTAGGGGCAGGGACAGAGATATACAATGAGCAGTTCTTC
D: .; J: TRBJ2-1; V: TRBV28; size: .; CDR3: CASSLRRGMGNEQFF; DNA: TGTGCCAGCAGTTTAAGGCGGGGTATGGGGAATGAGCAGTTCTTC
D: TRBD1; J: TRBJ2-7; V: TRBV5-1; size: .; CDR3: CASSPGTGSSYEQYF; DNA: TGCGCCAGCAGCCCCGGGACAGGCTCCTCCTACGAGCAGTACTTC
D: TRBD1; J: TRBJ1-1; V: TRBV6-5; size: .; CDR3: CASLRDRNYAEAFF; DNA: TGTGCCAGCCTCAGGGACAGGAATTATGCTGAAGCTTTCTTT
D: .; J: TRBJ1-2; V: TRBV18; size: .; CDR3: CASSQDRAYGYTF; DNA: TGTGCCAGCTCACAAGACAGAGCATATGGCTACACCTTC
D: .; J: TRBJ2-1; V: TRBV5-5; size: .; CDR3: CASSSTGVSSYNEQFF; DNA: TGTGCCAGCAGCTCTACCGGGGTTAGCTCCTACAATGAGCAGTTCTTC
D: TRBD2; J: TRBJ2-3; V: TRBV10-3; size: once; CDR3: CAISGDGGVTDTQYF; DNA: TGTGCCATCAGTGGCGACGGGGGGGTCACAGATACGCAGTATTTT
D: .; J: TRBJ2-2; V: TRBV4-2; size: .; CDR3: CASSQETSTGELFF; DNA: TGTGCCAGCAGCCAAGAAACGAGCACCGGGGAGCTGTTTTTT
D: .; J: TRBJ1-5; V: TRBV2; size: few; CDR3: CASTVTANSNQPQHF; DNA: TGTGCCAGCACTGTAACAGCAAATAGCAATCAGCCCCAGCATTTT
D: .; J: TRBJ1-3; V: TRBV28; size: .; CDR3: CASSPIQPSGNTIYF; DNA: TGTGCCAGCAGTCCGATACAGCCCTCTGGAAACACCATATATTTT
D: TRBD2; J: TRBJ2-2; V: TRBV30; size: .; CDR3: CTWSVGSGTNTGELFF; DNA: TGTACCTGGAGTGTGGGTAGCGGGACGAACACCGGGGAGCTGTTTTTT
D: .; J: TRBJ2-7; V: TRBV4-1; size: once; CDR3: CASSQDTTTYEQYF; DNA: TGCGCCAGCAGCCAAGATACAACTACCTACGAGCAGTACTTC
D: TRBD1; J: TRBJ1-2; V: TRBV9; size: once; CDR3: CASSVDQGQAYGYTF; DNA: TGTGCCAGCAGCGTGGACCAGGGACAGGCCTATGGCTACACCTTC
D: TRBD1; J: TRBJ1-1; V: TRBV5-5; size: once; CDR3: CASADRDLMNTEAFF; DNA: TGTGCCAGCGCAGACAGGGACCTAATGAACACTGAAGCTTTCTTT
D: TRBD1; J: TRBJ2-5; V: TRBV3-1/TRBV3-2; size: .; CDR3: CASSQRTGDQETQYF; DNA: TGTGCCAGCAGCCAAAGGACAGGGGATCAAGAGACCCAGTACTTC
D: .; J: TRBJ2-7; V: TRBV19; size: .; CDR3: CASSIGDSLSSYEQYF; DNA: TGTGCCAGTAGTATCGGTGACAGTCTAAGCTCCTACGAGCAGTACTTC
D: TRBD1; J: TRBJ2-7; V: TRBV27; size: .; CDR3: CASSLAKPGQIYEQYF; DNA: TGTGCCAGCAGTTTAGCGAAACCGGGACAGATCTACGAGCAGTACTTC
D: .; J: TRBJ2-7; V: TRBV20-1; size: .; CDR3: CSALLIDEQYF; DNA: TGCAGTGCTCTCTTGATAGACGAGCAGTACTTC